Below, 5 T cell receptor beta chains from the same sample are listed, as sequenced in a study of long-term antiretroviral therapy in people with HIV (dated by TCRdb to the early 2020s). The immunoSEQ hsTCRB v3.0 assay was used at survey level resolution for TRB variable region sequencing. Drawn from immuneACCESS, this table holds only the in-frame rearrangements with V and J called that TCRdb kept. Clones are partly lost; checked studies trace under half to an unresolved V gene and leave the rest unexplained. The sample data list 30,000 to 40,000 clones, and roughly 93% of these were observed just once. The ten most abundant clones make up 3.6% of the sample. The specimen was unsorted PBMCs, collected 4.1 years after starting antiretroviral therapy. The receptors here all came from a woman aged 45-60 years with HIV.

This clone showed up just once. The chain links TRBV5-4 to TRBJ2-7, with 7 bases fitting TRBD1. Germline V gene data show CDR1 as SGHNT and CDR2 as YYREEE (reference sequence). The V and J ends lost 3 bases and 0 bases, in that order; junction bases with no gene match: 0. This CDR3 region has 13 residues. The CDR3 bases are TGTGCCAGCAGCTGGACAGGCTCCTACGAGCAGTACTTC. Amino acid sequence: CASSWTGSYEQYF.

V usage is TRBV6-1 and J usage is TRBJ1-5, with unresolved D. Germline V gene lookup returns CDR1 MNHNS and CDR2 SASEGT. V dropped 4 bases and J dropped 6 bases, with 16 bases sitting between them. The CDR3 loop spans 15 amino acids. In DNA form, the CDR3 reads TGTGCCAGCAGTGCCCAGTGGACGTGGGGTCAGCCCCAGCATTTT. Translating gives CASSAQWTWGQPQHF.

The chain links TRBV2 to TRBJ1-2, with D unresolved. V was pared by 6 bases and J by 5 bases, with 10 bases between. Germline loops: CDR1 SNHLY, CDR2 FYNNEI. This CDR3 comprises 12 residues. In DNA form, the CDR3 reads TGTGCCAGCAGGGGAATAGGGTATGGCTACACCTTC. It specifies CASRGIGYGYTF.

The genes are TRBV19 and TRBJ2-3, with D maybe TRBD2 (7 bases). Looked up from germline, CDR1 is LNHDA and CDR2 is SQIVND (reference sequence). The V gene lost 6 bases and the J gene lost 1 base, with 14 bases spanning the gap. This CDR3 has 15 residues. The CDR3 protein is CASSTRGAGTDTQYF. The CDR3 DNA reads TGTGCCAGTAGCACCCGGGGGGCCGGCACAGATACGCAGTATTTT.

The chain employs TRBV5-6 and TRBJ2-7, with 7 bases identical to TRBD1. Losses at the gene ends were 4 bases for V and 5 bases for J; bases not matched to a gene: 6. Per the germline V gene, CDR1 is SGHDT and CDR2 is YYEEEE. This CDR3 contains 13 residues. The CDR3 region has the DNA TGTGCCAGCAGCGCAGGGGGAGCGGACGAGCAGTACTTC. As protein: CASSAGGADEQYF.